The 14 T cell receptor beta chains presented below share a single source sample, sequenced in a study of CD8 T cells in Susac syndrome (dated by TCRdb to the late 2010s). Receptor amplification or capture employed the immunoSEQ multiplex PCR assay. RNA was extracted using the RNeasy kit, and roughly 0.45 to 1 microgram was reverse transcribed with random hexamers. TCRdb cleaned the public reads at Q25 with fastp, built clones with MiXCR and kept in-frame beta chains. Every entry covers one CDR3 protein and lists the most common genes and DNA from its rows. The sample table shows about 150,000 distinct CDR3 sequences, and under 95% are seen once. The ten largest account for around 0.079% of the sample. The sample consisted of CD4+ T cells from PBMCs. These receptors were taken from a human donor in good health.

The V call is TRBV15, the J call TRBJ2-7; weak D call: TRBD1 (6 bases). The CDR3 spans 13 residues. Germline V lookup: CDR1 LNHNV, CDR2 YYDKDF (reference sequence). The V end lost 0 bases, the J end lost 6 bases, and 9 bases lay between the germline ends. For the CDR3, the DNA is TGTGCCACCAGCAGAGAGGGGACACTCGAGCAGTACTTC. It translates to CATSREGTLEQYF.

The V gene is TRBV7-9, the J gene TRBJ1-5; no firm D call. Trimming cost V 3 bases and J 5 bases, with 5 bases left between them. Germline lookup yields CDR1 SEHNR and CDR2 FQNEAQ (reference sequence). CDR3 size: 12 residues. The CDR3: CASSLTYQPQHF. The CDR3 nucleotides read TGTGCCAGCAGCTTGACATATCAGCCCCAGCATTTT.

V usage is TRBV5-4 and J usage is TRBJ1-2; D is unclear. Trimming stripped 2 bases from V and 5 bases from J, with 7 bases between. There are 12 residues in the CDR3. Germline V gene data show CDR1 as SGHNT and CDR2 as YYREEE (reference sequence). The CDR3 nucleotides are TGTGCCAGCAGCTTCCATCAATATGGCTACACCTTC. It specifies CASSFHQYGYTF.

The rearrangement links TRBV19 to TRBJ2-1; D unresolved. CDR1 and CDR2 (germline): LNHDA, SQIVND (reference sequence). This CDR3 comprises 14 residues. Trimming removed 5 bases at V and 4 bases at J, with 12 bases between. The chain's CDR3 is CASSPRTDYNEQFF. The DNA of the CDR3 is TGTGCCAGTAGTCCCCGGACGGATTACAATGAGCAGTTCTTC. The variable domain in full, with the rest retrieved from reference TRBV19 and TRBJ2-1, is DGGITQSPKYLFRKEGQNVTLSCEQNLNHDAMYWYRQDPGQGLRLIYYSQIVNDFQKGDIAEGYSVSREKKESFPLTVTSAQKNPTAFYLCASSPRTDYNEQFFGPGTRLTVL.

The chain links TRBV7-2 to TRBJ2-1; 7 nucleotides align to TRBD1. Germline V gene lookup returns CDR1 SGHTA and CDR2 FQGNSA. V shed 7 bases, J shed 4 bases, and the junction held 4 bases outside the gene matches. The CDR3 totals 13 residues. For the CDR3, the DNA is TGTGCCAGCACCAAACAGGGGTACAATGAGCAGTTCTTC. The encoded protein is CASTKQGYNEQFF.

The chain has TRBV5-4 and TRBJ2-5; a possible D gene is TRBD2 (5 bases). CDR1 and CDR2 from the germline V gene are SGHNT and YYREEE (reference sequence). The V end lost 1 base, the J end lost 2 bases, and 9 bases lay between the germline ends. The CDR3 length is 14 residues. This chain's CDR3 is CASSLQDSQETQYF. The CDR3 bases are TGTGCCAGCAGCTTGCAGGACTCACAAGAGACCCAGTACTTC. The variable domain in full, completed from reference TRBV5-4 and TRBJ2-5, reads ETGVTQSPTHLIKTRGQQVTLRCSSQSGHNTVSWYQQALGQGPQFIFQYYREEENGRGNFPPRFSGLQFPNYSSELNVNALELDDSALYLCASSLQDSQETQYFGPGTRLLVL.

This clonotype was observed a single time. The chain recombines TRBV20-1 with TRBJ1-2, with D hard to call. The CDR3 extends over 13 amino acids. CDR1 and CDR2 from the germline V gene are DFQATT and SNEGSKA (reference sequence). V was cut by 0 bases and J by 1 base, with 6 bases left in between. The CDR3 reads CSARDRSNYGYTF. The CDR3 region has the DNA TGCAGTGCTAGAGATAGGAGTAACTATGGCTACACCTTC.

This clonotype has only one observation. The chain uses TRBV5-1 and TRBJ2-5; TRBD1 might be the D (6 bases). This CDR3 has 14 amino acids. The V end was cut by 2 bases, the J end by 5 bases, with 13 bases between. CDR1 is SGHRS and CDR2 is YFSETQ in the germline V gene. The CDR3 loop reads CASSFGQNVETQYF. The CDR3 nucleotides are TGCGCCAGCAGCTTTGGACAGAATGTGGAGACCCAGTACTTC.

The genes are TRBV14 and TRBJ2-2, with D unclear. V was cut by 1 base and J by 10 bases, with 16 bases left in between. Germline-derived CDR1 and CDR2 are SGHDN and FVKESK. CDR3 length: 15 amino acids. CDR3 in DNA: TGTGCCAGCAGCCAAGTAGTGTCGGTTGGCGAGGAGCTGTTTTTT. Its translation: CASSQVVSVGEELFF.

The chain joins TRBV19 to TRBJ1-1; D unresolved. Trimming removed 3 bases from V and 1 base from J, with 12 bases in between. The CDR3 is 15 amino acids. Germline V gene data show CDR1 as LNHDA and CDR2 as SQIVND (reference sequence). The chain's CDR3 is CASSIPFGENTEAFF. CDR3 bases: TGTGCCAGTAGTATCCCGTTCGGGGAGAACACTGAAGCTTTCTTT.

The CDR3 loop reads CATSAGQGSYNEQFF. The CDR3 DNA sequence: TGTGCCACCAGTGCGGGACAGGGTTCCTACAATGAGCAGTTCTTC. The chain links TRBV24-1 to TRBJ2-1, with 9 bases aligning to TRBD1. Germline V gives CDR1 KGHDR, CDR2 SFDVKD. Losses at the gene ends were 5 bases for V and 1 base for J; bases not matched to a gene: 2. The CDR3 is 15 amino acids.

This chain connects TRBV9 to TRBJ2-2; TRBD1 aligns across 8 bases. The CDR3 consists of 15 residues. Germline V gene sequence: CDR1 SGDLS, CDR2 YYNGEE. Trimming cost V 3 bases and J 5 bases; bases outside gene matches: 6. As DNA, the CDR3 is TGTGCCAGCAGCGCTGGACAGGGATTTACCGGGGAGCTGTTTTTT. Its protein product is CASSAGQGFTGELFF.

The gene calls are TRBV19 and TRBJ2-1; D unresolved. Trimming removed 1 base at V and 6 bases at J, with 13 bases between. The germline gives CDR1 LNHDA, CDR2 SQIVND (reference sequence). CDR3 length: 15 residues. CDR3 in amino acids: CASSIGTHVGNEQFF. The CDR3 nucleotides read TGTGCCAGTAGTATAGGAACTCATGTAGGCAATGAGCAGTTCTTC. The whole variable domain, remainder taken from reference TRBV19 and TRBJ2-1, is DGGITQSPKYLFRKEGQNVTLSCEQNLNHDAMYWYRQDPGQGLRLIYYSQIVNDFQKGDIAEGYSVSREKKESFPLTVTSAQKNPTAFYLCASSIGTHVGNEQFFGPGTRLTVL.

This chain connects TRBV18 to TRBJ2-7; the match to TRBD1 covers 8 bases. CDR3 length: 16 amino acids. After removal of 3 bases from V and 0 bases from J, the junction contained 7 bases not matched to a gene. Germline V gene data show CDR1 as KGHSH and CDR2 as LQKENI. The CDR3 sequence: CASSPRDRTHSYEQYF. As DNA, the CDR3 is TGTGCCAGCTCACCCAGGGACAGGACCCACTCCTACGAGCAGTACTTC.